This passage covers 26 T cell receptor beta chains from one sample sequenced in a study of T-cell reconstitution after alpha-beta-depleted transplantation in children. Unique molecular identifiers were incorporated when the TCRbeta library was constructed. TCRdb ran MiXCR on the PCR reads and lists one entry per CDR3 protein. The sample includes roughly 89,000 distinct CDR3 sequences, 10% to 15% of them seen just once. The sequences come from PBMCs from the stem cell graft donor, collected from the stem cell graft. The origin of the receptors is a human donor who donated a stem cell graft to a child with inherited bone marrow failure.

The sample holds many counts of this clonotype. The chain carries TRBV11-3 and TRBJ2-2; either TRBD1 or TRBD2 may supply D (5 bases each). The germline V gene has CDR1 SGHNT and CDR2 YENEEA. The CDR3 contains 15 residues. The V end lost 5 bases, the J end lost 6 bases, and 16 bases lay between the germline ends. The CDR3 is CASSPRDPSAGELFF. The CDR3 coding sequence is TGTGCCAGCAGCCCCCGGGACCCCTCGGCCGGGGAGCTGTTTTTT.

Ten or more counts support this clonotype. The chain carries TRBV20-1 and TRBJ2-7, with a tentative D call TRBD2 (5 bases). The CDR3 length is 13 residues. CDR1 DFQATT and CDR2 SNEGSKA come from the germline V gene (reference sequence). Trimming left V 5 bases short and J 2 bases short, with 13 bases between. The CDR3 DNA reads TGCAGTGCTCCCAGTCCGGGGACCTACGAGCAGTACTTC. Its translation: CSAPSPGTYEQYF.

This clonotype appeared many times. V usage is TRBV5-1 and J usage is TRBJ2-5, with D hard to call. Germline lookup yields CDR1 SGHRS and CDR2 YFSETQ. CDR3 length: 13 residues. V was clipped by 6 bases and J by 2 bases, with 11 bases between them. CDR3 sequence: CASKRAEQETQYF. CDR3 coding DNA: TGCGCCAGCAAACGGGCAGAACAAGAGACCCAGTACTTC.

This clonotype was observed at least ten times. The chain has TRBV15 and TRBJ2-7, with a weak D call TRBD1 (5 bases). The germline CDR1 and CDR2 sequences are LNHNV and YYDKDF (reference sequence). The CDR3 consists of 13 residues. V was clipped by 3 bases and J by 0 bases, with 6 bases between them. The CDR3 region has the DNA TGTGCCACCAGCAGCGACAGCTCCTACGAGCAGTACTTC. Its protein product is CATSSDSSYEQYF.

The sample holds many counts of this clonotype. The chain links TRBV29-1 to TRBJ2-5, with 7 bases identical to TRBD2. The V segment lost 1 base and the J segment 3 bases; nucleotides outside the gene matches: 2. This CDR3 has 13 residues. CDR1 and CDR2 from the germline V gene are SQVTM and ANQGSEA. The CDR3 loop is CSVEGEGEETQYF. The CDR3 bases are TGCAGCGTTGAAGGGGAGGGCGAAGAGACCCAGTACTTC.

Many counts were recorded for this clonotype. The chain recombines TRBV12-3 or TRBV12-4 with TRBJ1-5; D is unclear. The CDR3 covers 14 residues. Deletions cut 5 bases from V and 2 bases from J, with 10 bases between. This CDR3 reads CASSPVLGNQPQHF. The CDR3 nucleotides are TGTGCCAGCAGTCCAGTACTTGGCAATCAGCCCCAGCATTTT.

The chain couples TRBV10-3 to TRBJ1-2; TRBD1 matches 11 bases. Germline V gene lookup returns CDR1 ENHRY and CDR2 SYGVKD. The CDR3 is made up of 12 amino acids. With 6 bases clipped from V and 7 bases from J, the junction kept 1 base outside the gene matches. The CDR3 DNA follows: TGTGCCATCAGGGGACAGGGGGTTGGCTACACCTTC. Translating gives CAIRGQGVGYTF.

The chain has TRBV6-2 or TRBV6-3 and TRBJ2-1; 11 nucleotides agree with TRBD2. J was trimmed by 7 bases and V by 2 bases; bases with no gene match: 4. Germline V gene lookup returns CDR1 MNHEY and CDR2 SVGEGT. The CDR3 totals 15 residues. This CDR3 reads CASSYELAGVNEQFF. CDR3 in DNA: TGTGCCAGCAGTTACGAACTAGCGGGAGTAAATGAGCAGTTCTTC.

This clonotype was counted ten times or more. In DNA form, the CDR3 reads TGCGCCAGCAGCCCTGACAGGGGAGGCTACACCTTC. Its translation is CASSPDRGGYTF. This chain links TRBV4-3 with TRBJ1-2; 8 positions agree with TRBD1. The CDR3 loop spans 12 amino acids. After removal of 4 bases from V and 8 bases from J, the junction contained 3 bases not matched to a gene. From germline, CDR1 is LGHNA and CDR2 YSLEER.

In nucleotides, the CDR3 is TGTGCCAGCAGCTCCCTGGGGGCAGGGGGCCTTAATGAAAAACTGTTTTTT. This encodes CASSSLGAGGLNEKLFF. The chain carries TRBV5-4 and TRBJ1-4, with 8 positions matching TRBD1. This CDR3 contains 17 residues. Germline V CDR1 and CDR2: SGHNT, YYREEE (reference sequence). J was trimmed by 4 bases and V by 3 bases; bases with no gene match: 11. Looking up the rest from reference TRBV5-4 and TRBJ1-4 gives the full variable domain: ETGVTQSPTHLIKTRGQQVTLRCSSQSGHNTVSWYQQALGQGPQFIFQYYREEENGRGNFPPRFSGLQFPNYSSELNVNALELDDSALYLCASSSLGAGGLNEKLFFGSGTQLSVL.

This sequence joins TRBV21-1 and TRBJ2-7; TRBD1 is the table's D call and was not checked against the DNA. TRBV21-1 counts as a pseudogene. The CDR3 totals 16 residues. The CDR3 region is CASSKGLDRSSYEQYF. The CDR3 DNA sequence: TGTGCCAGCAGCAAAGGCTTGGACAGGTCCTCCTACGAGCAGTACTTC.

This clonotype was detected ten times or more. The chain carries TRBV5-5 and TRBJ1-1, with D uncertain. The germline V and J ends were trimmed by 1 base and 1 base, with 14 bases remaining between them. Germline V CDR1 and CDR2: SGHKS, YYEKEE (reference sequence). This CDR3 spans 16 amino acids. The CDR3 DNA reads TGTGCCAGCAGCTTGTGGGTAGGCATATCGAACACTGAAGCTTTCTTT. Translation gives CASSLWVGISNTEAFF. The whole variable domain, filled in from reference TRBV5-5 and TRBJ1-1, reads DAGVTQSPTHLIKTRGQQVTLRCSPISGHKSVSWYQQVLGQGPQFIFQYYEKEERGRGNFPDRFSARQFPNYSSELNVNALLLGDSALYLCASSLWVGISNTEAFFGQGTRLTVV.

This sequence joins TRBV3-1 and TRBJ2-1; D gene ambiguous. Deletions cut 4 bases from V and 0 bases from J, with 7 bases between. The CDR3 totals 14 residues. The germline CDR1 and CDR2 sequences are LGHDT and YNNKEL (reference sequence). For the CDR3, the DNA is TGTGCCAGCAGCCGCTCGAGCTCCTACAATGAGCAGTTCTTC. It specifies CASSRSSSYNEQFF.

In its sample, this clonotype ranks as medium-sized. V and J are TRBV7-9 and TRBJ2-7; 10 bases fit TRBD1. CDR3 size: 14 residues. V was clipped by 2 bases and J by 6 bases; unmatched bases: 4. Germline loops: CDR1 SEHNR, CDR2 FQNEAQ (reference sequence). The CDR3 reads CASSLTGTGVEQYF. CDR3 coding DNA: TGTGCCAGCAGCTTAACCGGGACAGGGGTCGAGCAGTACTTC. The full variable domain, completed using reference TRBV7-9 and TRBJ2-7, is DTGVSQNPRHKITKRGQNVTFRCDPISEHNRLYWYRQTLGQGPEFLTYFQNEAQLEKSRLLSDRFSAERPKGSFSTLEIQRTEQGDSAMYLCASSLTGTGVEQYFGPGTRLTVT.

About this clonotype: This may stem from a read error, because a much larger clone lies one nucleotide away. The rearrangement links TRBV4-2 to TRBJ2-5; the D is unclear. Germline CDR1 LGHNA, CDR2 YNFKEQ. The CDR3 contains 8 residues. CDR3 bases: TGTTCCAGCAGCCCACCCAACTTC. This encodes CSSSPPNF.

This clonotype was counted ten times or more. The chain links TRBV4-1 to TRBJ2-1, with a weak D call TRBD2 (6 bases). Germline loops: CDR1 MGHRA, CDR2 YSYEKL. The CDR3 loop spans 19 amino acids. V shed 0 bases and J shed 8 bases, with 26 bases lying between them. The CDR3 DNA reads TGCGCCAGCAGCCAAGATAGGGCGTCGCGGGGAGAAAGTCGGGATGAGCAGTTCTTC. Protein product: CASSQDRASRGESRDEQFF.

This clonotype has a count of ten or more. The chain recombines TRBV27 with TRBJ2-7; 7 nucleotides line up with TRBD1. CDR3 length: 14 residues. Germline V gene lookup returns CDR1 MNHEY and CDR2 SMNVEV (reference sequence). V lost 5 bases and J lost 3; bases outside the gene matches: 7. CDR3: CASSTADRLYEQYF. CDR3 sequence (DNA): TGTGCCAGCAGTACCGCGGACAGGCTCTACGAGCAGTACTTC.

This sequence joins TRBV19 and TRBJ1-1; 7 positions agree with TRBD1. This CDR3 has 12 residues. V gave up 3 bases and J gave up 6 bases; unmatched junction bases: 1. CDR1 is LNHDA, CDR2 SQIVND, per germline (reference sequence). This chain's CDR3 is CASSMGQSEAFF. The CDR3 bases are TGTGCCAGTAGTATGGGACAGTCTGAAGCTTTCTTT. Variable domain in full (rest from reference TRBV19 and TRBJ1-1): DGGITQSPKYLFRKEGQNVTLSCEQNLNHDAMYWYRQDPGQGLRLIYYSQIVNDFQKGDIAEGYSVSREKKESFPLTVTSAQKNPTAFYLCASSMGQSEAFFGQGTRLTVV.

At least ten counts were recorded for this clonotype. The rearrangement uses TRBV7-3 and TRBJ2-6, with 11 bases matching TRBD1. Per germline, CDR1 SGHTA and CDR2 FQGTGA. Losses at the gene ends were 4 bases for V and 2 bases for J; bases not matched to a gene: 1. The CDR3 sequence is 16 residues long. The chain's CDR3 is CASSSGQGAGANVLTF. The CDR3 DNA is TGTGCCAGCAGCTCGGGACAGGGGGCTGGGGCCAACGTCCTGACTTTC.

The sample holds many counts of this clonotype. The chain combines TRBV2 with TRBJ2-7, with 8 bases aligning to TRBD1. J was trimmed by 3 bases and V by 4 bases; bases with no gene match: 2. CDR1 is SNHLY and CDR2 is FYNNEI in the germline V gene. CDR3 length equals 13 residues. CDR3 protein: CASSGTGNYEQYF. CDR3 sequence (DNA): TGTGCCAGCAGTGGGACAGGGAACTACGAGCAGTACTTC.

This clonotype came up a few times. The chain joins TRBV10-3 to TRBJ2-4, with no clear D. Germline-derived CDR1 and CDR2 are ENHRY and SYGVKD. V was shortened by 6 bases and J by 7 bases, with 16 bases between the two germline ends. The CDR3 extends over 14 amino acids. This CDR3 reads CAIREAQETNIQYF. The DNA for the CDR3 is TGTGCCATCAGAGAGGCCCAGGAAACCAACATTCAGTACTTC.

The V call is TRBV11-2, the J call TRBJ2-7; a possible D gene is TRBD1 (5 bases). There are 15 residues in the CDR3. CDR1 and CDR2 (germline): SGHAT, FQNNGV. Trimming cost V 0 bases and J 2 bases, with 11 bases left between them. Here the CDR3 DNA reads TGTGCCAGCAGCTTAGAACAGGTACCCGCCTACGAGCAGTACTTC. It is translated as CASSLEQVPAYEQYF. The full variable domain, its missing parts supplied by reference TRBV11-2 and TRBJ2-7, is EAGVAQSPRYKIIEKRQSVAFWCNPISGHATLYWYQQILGQGPKLLIQFQNNGVVDDSQLPKDRFSAERLKGVDSTLKIQPAKLEDSAVYLCASSLEQVPAYEQYFGPGTRLTVT.

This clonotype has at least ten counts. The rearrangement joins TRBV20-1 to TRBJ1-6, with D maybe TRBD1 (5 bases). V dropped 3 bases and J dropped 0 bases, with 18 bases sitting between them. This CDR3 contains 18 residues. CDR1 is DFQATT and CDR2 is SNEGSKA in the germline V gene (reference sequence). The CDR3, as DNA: TGCAGTGCTAGGGGGGTAACAGAAAGTTTCTCCTATAATTCACCCCTCCACTTT. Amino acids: CSARGVTESFSYNSPLHF.

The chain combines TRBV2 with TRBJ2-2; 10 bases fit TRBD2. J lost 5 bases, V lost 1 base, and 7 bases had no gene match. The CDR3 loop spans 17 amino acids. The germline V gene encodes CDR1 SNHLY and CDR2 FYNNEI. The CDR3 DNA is TGTGCCAGCAGTGAAGTTCTAGCGGGAGTAGGGACCGGGGAGCTGTTTTTT. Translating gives CASSEVLAGVGTGELFF. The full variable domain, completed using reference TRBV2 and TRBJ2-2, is EPEVTQTPSHQVTQMGQEVILRCVPISNHLYFYWYRQILGQKVEFLVSFYNNEISEKSEIFDDQFSVERPDGSNFTLKIRSTKLEDSAMYFCASSEVLAGVGTGELFFGEGSRLTVL.

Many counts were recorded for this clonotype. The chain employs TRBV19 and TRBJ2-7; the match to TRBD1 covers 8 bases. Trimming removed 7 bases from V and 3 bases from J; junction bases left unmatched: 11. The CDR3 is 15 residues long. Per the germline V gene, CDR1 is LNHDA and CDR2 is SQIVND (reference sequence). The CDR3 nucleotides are TGTGCCAGTACCCCCTCCGGACAGGGAGTCTACGAGCAGTACTTC. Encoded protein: CASTPSGQGVYEQYF. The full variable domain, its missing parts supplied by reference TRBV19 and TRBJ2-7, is DGGITQSPKYLFRKEGQNVTLSCEQNLNHDAMYWYRQDPGQGLRLIYYSQIVNDFQKGDIAEGYSVSREKKESFPLTVTSAQKNPTAFYLCASTPSGQGVYEQYFGPGTRLTVT.

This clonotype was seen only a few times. The CDR3 DNA sequence: TGTGCCAGCAGTTACGTAACTAGCGGGAGGATCCCAGATACGCAGTATTTT. It translates to CASSYVTSGRIPDTQYF. J is TRBJ2-3 and V is TRBV6-2 or TRBV6-3, with TRBD2 identical over 12 bases. Germline CDR1 reads MNHEY; CDR2 reads SVGEGT. Unmatched junction bases numbered 7, after V lost 2 bases and J lost 4 bases. The CDR3 is 17 amino acids.